The clone carrying this T cell receptor (beta chain) was counted only a few times. The entry originates in a study of T-cell reconstitution after alpha-beta-depleted transplantation in children. This CDR3 has 16 amino acids. Germline lookup yields CDR1 SQVTM and CDR2 ANQGSEA. V dropped 3 bases and J dropped 7; count of bases not matched to a gene: 6. As it was prepared, the TCRbeta library received unique molecular identifiers. TCRdb used MiXCR to reprocess the PCR reads, holding one entry per CDR3 protein. The sample carries more than 450,000 distinct CDR3 sequences, around 16% recorded once. The V call is TRBV29-1, the J call TRBJ2-1; 16 bases fit TRBD2. The TCR comes from a human donor who donated a stem cell graft to a child with acute lymphoblastic leukemia. The source material was PBMCs from the stem cell graft donor, sampled from the stem cell graft. The CDR3 region is CSVEGTSGRAENEQFF. In DNA, the CDR3 is TGCAGCGTTGAGGGGACTAGCGGGAGGGCTGAAAATGAGCAGTTCTTC.